This TCR beta chain was retrieved from a study of shared clonotypes between healthy human individuals. Germline V gives CDR1 KGHSH, CDR2 LQKENI. There are 13 residues in the CDR3. The ends were cut back, 1 base at V and 6 bases at J, with 8 bases in the middle. The split of CD4+ cells yielded CD45RA+ naive and CD45RA-negative memory subsets. Study-wide findings and caveats: Shared clonotypes across all four donors exceeded non-shared ones in generation probability.

With regard to this clone: The target antigen is unknown. This sample also contains other DNA sequences that code for the same CDR3.

As processed by the authors: Sequence data from immunoSEQ were junction-only and lacked quality scores; consequently, filtering differed. Clones were sequenced by immunoSEQ multiplex PCR, and TCRdb holds only the in-frame ones, with some missing. The D gene and trimming were derived from the DNA, and the V and J assignments and clone size from that table. Of 730,000 or so clones listed, around 72% are singletons. This TCR derives from a woman under 40 in good health. Sequencing was performed on memory CD4+ T cells sorted from blood. The subset here: CD45RA-negative fraction. The chain carries TRBV18 and TRBJ2-3; possible D gene TRBD1, 5 bases. The CDR3 is CASSPLGADTQYF. The CDR3 region has the DNA TGTGCCAGCTCACCACTAGGGGCGGATACGCAGTATTTT.